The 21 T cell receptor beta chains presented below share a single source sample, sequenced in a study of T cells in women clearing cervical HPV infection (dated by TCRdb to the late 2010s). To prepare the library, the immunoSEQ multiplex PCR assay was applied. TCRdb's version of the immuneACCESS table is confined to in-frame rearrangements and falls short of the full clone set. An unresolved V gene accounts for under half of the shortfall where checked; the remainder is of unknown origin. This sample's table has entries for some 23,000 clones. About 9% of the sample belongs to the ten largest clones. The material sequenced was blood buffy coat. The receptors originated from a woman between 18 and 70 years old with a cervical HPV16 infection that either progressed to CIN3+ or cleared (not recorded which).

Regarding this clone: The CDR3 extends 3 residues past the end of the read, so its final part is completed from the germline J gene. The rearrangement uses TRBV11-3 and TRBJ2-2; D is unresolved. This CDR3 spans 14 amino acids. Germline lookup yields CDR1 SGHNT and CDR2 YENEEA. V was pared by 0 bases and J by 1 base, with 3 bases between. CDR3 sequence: CASSLDLNTGELFF. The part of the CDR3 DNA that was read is TGTGCCAGCAGCTTAGATCTGAACACCGGGGAG.

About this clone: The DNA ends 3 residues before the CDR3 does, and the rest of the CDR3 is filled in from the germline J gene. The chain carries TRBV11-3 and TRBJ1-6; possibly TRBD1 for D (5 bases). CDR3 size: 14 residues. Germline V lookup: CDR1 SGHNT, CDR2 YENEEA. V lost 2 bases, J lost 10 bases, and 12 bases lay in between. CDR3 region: CASSLWGGDSPLHF. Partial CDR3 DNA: TGTGCCAGCAGCTTATGGGGGGGGGACTCACCC. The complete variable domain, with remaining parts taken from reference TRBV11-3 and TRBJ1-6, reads EAGVVQSPRYKIIEKKQPVAFWCNPISGHNTLYWYLQNLGQGPELLIRYENEEAVDDSQLPKDRFSAERLKGVDSTLKIQPAELGDSAVYLCASSLWGGDSPLHFGNGTRLTVT.

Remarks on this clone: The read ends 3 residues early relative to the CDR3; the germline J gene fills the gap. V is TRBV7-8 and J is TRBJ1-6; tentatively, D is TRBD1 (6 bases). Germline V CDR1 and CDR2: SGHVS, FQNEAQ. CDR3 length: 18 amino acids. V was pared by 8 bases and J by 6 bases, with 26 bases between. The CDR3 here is CASCAWLDSRFLNSPLHF. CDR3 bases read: TGTGCCAGCTGCGCATGGTTGGACAGCCGGTTTCTTAATTCACCC.

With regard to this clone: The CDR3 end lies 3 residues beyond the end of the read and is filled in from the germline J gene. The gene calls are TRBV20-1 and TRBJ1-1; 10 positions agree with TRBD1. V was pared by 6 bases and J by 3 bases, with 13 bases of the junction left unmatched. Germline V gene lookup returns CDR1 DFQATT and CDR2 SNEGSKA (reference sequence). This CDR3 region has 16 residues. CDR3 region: CSAELDRGLKDTEAFF. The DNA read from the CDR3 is TGCAGTGCCGAACTCGACAGGGGGCTAAAGGACACTGAA.

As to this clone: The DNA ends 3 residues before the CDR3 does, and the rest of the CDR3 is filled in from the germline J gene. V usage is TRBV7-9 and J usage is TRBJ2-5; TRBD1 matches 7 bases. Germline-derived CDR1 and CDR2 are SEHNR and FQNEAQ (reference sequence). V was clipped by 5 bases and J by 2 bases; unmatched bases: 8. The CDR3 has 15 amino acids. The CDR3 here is CASSMTGFGQETQYF. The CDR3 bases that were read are TGTGCCAGCAGCATGACAGGGTTTGGGCAAGAGACC.

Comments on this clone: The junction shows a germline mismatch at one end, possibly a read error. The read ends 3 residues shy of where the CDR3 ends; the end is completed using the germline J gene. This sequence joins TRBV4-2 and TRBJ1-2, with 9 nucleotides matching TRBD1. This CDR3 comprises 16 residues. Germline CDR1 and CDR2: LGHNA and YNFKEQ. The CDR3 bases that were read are TGCGCCAGCTCGAGGGGGTTGTTGACAGGGGGGCATGGC. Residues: CASSRGLLTGGHG. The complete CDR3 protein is CASSRGLLTGGHGYTF.

Partial CDR3 DNA: TGTGCCAGCAGCCCCCGGGACTCCACTGAA. Amino acids: CASSPRDSTE. The entire CDR3 reads CASSPRDSTEAFF. The V and J genes are TRBV11-3 and TRBJ1-1, with D perhaps matching TRBD1 (5 bases). The CDR3 end is not reached by the read, which stops 3 residues before it; the germline J gene fills it in. V was cut by 5 bases and J by 4 bases, with 11 bases left in between. CDR1 and CDR2 (germline): SGHNT, YENEEA. The CDR3 spans 13 residues.

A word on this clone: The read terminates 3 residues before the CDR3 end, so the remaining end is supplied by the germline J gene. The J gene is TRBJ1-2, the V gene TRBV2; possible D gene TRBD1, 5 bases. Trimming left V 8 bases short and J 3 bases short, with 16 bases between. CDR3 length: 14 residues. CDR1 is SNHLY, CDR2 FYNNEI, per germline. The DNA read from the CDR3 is TGTGCCAGCGTTGGCCGAGGGGCCTACTATGGC. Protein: CASVGRGAYYG. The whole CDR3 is CASVGRGAYYGYTF.

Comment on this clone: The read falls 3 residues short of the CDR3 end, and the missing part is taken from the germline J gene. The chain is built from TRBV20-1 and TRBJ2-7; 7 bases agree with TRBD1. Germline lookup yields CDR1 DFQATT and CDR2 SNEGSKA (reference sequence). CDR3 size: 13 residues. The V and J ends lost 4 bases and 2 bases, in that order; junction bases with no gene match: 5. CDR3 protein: CSATGQSTYEQYF. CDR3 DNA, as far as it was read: TGCAGTGCTACGGGACAGAGTACCTACGAG.

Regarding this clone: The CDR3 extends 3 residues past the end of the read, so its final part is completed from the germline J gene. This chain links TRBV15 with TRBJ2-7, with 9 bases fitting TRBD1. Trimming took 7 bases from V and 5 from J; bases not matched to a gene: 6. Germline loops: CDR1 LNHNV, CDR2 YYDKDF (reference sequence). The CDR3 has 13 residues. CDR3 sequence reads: CATNRDRVDEQYF. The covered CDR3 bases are TGTGCCACCAACCGGGACAGGGTGGACGAG.

This CDR3 reads CASSVRAGFNEQFF. The DNA read from the CDR3 is TGTGCCAGCAGCGTCCGTGCGGGTTTCAATGAG. The chain joins TRBV7-2 to TRBJ2-1; possibly TRBD2 for D (5 bases). Coverage ceases 3 residues before the CDR3 finishes, and the germline J gene fills in the end. This CDR3 comprises 14 residues. Trimming removed 5 bases from V and 6 bases from J, with 14 bases in between. CDR1 and CDR2 (germline): SGHTA, FQGNSA.

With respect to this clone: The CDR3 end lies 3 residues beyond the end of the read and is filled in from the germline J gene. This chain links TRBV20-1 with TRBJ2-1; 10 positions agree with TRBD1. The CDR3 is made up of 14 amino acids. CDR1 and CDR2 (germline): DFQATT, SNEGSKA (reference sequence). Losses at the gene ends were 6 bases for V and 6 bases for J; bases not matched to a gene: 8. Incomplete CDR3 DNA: TGCAGTGCCGTCCTAGGGACAGGGGTCAATGAG. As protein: CSAVLGTGVNE. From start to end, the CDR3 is CSAVLGTGVNEQFF.

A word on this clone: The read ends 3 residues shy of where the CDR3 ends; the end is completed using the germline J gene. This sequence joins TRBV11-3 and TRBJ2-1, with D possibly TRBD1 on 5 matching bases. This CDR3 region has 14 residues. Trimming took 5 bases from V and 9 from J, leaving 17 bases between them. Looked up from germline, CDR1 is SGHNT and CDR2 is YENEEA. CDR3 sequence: CASSPRHRPTEQFF. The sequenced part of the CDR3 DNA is TGTGCCAGCAGCCCGCGCCACAGGCCTACTGAG.

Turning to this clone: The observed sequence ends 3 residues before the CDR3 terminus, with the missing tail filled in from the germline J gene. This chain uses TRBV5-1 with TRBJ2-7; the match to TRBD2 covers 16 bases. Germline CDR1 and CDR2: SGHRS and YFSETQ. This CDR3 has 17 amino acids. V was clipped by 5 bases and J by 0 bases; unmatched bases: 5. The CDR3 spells CASSSGLAGGYSYEQYF. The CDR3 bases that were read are TGCGCCAGCAGTTCGGGACTAGCGGGAGGGTACTCCTACGAG.

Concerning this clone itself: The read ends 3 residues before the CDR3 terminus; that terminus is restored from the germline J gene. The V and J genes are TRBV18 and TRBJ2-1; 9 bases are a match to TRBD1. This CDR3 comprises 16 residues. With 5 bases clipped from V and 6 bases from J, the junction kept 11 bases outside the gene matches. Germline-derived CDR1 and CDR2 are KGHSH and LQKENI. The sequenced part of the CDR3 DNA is TGTGCCAGCTCATCGGACAGGGGAGTGTTGGTCAATGAG. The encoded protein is CASSSDRGVLVNE. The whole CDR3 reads CASSSDRGVLVNEQFF.

The chain's CDR3 is CASSLGAFKGDTQYF. The DNA read from the CDR3 is TGTGCCAGCAGCTTAGGGGCTTTTAAGGGAGATACG. This chain connects TRBV7-2 to TRBJ2-3; D is uncertain. The read ends 3 residues early relative to the CDR3; the germline J gene fills the gap. The germline gives CDR1 SGHTA, CDR2 FQGNSA. The CDR3 consists of 15 residues. The germline V and J ends were trimmed by 1 base and 5 bases, with 13 bases remaining between them.

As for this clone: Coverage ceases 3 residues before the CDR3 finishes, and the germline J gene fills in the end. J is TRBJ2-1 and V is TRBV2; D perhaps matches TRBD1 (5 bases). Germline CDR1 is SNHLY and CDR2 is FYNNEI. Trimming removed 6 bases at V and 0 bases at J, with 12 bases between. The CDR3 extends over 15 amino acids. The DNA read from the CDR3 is TGTGCCAGCAGCCAACAGGCGAGCTCCTACAATGAG. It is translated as CASSQQASSYNE. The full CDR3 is CASSQQASSYNEQFF.

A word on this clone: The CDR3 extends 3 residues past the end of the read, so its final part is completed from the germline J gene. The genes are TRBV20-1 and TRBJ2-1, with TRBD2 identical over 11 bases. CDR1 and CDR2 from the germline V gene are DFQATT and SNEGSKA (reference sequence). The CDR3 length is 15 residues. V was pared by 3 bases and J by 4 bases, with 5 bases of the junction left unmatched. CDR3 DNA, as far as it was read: TGCAGTGCTAGCCGGGGGACTAGCGGATACAATGAG. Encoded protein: CSASRGTSGYNE. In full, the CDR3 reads CSASRGTSGYNEQFF.

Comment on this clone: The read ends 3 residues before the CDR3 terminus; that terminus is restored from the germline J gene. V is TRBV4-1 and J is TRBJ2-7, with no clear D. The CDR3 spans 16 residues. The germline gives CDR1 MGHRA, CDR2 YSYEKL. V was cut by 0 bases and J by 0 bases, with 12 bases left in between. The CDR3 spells CASSQDRHSSSYEQYF. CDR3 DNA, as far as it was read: TGCGCCAGCAGCCAAGATCGGCACAGCAGCTCCTACGAG.

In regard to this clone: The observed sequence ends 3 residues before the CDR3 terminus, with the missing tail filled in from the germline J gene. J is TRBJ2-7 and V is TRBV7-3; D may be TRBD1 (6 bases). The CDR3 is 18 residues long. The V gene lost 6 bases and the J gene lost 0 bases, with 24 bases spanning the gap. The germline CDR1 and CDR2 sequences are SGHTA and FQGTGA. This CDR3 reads CASRKPGHPQLSSYEQYF. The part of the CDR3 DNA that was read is TGTGCCAGCAGAAAACCGGGACACCCTCAATTATCCTCCTACGAG.

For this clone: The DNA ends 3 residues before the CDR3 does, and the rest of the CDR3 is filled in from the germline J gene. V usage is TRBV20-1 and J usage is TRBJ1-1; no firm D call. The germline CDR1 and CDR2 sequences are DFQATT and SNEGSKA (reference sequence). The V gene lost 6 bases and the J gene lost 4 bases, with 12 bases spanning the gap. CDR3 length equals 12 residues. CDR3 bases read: TGCAGTGCAGAAACACGGGGCACTGAA. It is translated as CSAETRGTE. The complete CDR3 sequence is CSAETRGTEAFF.